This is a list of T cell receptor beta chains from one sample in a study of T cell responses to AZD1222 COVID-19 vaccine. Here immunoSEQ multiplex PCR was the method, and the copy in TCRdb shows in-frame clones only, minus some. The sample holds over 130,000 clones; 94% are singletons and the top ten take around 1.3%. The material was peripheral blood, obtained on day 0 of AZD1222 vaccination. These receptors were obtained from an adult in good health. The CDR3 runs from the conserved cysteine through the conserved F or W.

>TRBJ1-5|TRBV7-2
CASSLVAQNNQPQHF
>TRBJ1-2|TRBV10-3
CAIKRPGQNYGYTF
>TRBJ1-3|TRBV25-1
CASSVQGGNTIYF
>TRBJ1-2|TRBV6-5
CASSWTGGYGYTF
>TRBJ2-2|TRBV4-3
CASSQYPPGELFF
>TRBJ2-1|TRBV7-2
CASSQRRPPYNEQFF
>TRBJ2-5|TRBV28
CASRSTSGDVETQYF
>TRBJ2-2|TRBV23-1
CASSQVSGKRYTGELFF
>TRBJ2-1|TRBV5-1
CASSRGPNEQFF
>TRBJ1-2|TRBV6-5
CASRVGGNSYTF
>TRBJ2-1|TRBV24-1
CATSDRGAKSYNEQFF